This T cell receptor (beta chain) was identified during a study of cytomegalovirus exposure and HLA in healthy donors. Study summary: Early released data had about 80 million unique TCRs, all coming from HLA-typed donors.

CDR1 is LGHNA, CDR2 YNFKEQ, per germline. V was cut by 0 bases and J by 8 bases, with 16 bases left in between. The CDR3 totals 15 residues. The PCR had 60 Vbeta and 13 Jbeta primers. In the original processing: The authors later counted about 80 million unique TCR beta chains, 9 million to 14 million of them shared. Profiled with immunoSEQ multiplex PCR; TCRdb holds only in-frame clones, not every one. V, J and clone size are taken as reported in that table, and D and trimming were inferred from the DNA itself. This table holds 90,000 to 130,000 clones, 65% to 80% found once. Sequences were obtained from PBMCs. The chain couples TRBV4-2 to TRBJ1-1; D gene unclear. The source of this sequence is a woman in her sixties in good health and CMV-seropositive. Here the CDR3 DNA reads TGTGCCAGCAGCCAAGATTATAGGCAGACTAGGGAAGCTTTCTTT. Its translation is CASSQDYRQTREAFF.